These T cell receptor beta chains were read from a single sample in a study of shared clonotypes between healthy human individuals. Assay used: immunoSEQ multiplex PCR; TCRdb lists only in-frame clones, some missing. This sample carries around 1,900,000 clones, approximately 92% of them seen once, and the ten largest clones take over 1.5%. Material for sequencing was naive CD8+ T cells from PBMCs. The origin of the receptors is a man aged 18 to 30 in good health. Some clones in this sample may be carry-over from other donors' samples. The CDR3 runs from the conserved cysteine through the conserved F or W.

>TRBV9|TRBJ1-3
CASSVGRPGNTIYF
>TRBV9|TRBJ2-7
CASSGGRQGPSYEQYF
>TRBV11-2|TRBJ2-1
CASSLGLAGWNEQFF
>TRBV9|TRBJ2-1
CASSERGAGNEQFF
>TRBV28|TRBJ1-5
CASSSLTGPYNQPQHF
>TRBV4-2|TRBJ2-1
CASSQVFAGRGNVEQFF
>TRBV6-5|TRBJ1-2
CASSYSGGGGGYTF
>TRBV15|TRBJ2-3
CATSRLNLGTASTDTQYF
>TRBV27|TRBJ2-7
CASSTRTGGFYEQYF
>TRBV7-9|TRBJ2-7
CASSPSGTHEQYF
>TRBV5-1|TRBJ2-1
CASSQTMAAAEQFF
>TRBV7-8|TRBJ2-7
CASSLVSGSYEQYF
>TRBV7-8|TRBJ2-7
CASSLIGPGGHEQYF
>TRBV4-1|TRBJ2-1
CASSQEGRYNEQFF
>TRBV28|TRBJ2-7
CASSLRLAGDEQYF
>TRBV7-9|TRBJ1-2
CASSAAYGYTF
>TRBV9|TRBJ2-3
CASAMTATSTDTQYF
>TRBV7-8|TRBJ1-4
CASSSRGLWEKLFF
>TRBV7-9|TRBJ2-7
CASSLTDRDEGDEQYF
>TRBV6-6|TRBJ1-5
CASSSYSNQPQHF
>TRBV7-2|TRBJ1-2
CASSPLGNNYGYTF
>TRBV9|TRBJ2-6
CASSVEGRANVLTF
>TRBV5-5|TRBJ1-5
CASSLEGGNQPQHF
>TRBV29-1|.
CSVGGTGSYEQYF
>TRBV28|TRBJ1-5
CASSNPGTGQPQHF
>TRBV6-4|TRBJ1-1
CASSDYRDTEAFF
>TRBV27|TRBJ2-3
CASSWRPGTARSLTDTQYF
>TRBV6-6|TRBJ2-7
CASREPDSAYEQYF
>TRBV7-6|TRBJ1-1
CASSLSMNTEAFF
>TRBV27|TRBJ2-1
CASSPRLAAHPGEQFF
>TRBV4-3|TRBJ2-1
CASSQVASRAGESDEQFF
>TRBV28|TRBJ2-7
CASIGTGEKPSYEQYF
>TRBV5-8|TRBJ2-1
CASSLAVVEQFF
>TRBV19|TRBJ2-7
CASSAGQGINEQYF
>TRBV27|TRBJ2-2
CASSLQGALGTGELFF
>TRBV9|TRBJ2-3
CASSDNPGQAIFSRTDTQYF
>TRBV7-9|TRBJ2-2
CASSGGRGFGSELFF
>TRBV6-5|TRBJ2-4
CASTPGLAENIQYF
>TRBV5-1|TRBJ1-4
CASSPLRGATNEKLFF
>TRBV6-1|TRBJ2-7
CASEEYYEQYF
>TRBV7-9|TRBJ1-1
CASSLRRNNTEAFF
>TRBV30|TRBJ1-3
CAWSRGTQISGNTIYF
>TRBV15|TRBJ1-1
CATSSPGAEDTEAFF
>TRBV4-3|TRBJ2-7
CASSQELAGTYEQYF